This T cell receptor (beta chain) was captured by sequencing in a study of tumor-infiltrating lymphocytes in primary liver carcinoma. Study context: Primary liver carcinomas in the patients were surgically resected.

Germline DNA was extracted too, while blood RNA derived from unsorted whole blood. Remarks on this clonotype: Its antigen remains unidentified.

Findings and limits, study-wide: Tumor-blood pairs (like tumor-adjacent pairs) overlapped less than tumor region pairs did. Tumors had a significantly higher top-250-clone fraction than blood (p = 0.039).

Using a constant-region primer together with ProtoScript II reverse transcriptase, TCR beta cDNA was made from roughly 500 ng of total RNA. ARM-PCR, slightly modified, supplied the TCR beta libraries through three nested multiplex PCR rounds. TCRdb called the multiplex PCR reads again in MiXCR, with one record for every CDR3 protein. Among some 180,000 distinct CDR3 sequences listed, less than 65% were seen once. Sequencing input: peripheral blood. The receptor's source is a man in his forties with primary liver carcinoma and hepatitis B virus infection.

The CDR3 spells CASSLGAAGADTQYF. The CDR3 coding sequence is TGCGCCAGCAGCTTAGGCGCGGCAGGGGCAGATACGCAGTATTTT. The chain joins TRBV5-1 to TRBJ2-3; the D gene is possibly TRBD1 (6 bases). V dropped 2 bases and J dropped 4 bases, with 14 bases sitting between them. CDR1 is SGHRS, CDR2 YFSETQ, per germline. The CDR3 spans 15 residues.